This T cell receptor beta chain was sequenced during a study of OX40 agonist ivuxolimab in advanced cancers. Across the whole study: At 75% to 90% male, the cohort had a mean age of 60 years, ranging from about 20 to 79. General observations from the study: Low normalized T-cell clonal expansion was additionally recorded for some nonresponders. Averaged across samples, CD8+ T cells carried more expanded clones than CD4+ did.

About this clone itself: The antigen remains undetermined.

TCRdb's copy holds only in-frame clones and misses some; the assay was immunoSEQ multiplex PCR. The sample lists 50,000 or so clones, roughly 84% occurring once. The CDR3 is made up of 14 amino acids. With 6 bases clipped from V and 1 base from J, the junction kept 3 bases outside the gene matches. Germline values: CDR1 MNHEY, CDR2 SVGAGI. People who had autoimmune disease history or systemic immunosuppression were excluded. The origin of this receptor is an adult with an advanced solid tumor such as melanoma, head and neck, liver or kidney cancer. Sequencing used CD4+ or CD8+ T cells sorted from blood, obtained in a trial of the OX40 agonist ivuxolimab. This sequence joins TRBV6-5 and TRBJ1-2; TRBD1 matches at 9 bases. CDR3 region: CASRLGQGNYGYTF. DNA for the CDR3: TGTGCCAGCAGACTGGGACAGGGTAACTATGGCTACACCTTC.